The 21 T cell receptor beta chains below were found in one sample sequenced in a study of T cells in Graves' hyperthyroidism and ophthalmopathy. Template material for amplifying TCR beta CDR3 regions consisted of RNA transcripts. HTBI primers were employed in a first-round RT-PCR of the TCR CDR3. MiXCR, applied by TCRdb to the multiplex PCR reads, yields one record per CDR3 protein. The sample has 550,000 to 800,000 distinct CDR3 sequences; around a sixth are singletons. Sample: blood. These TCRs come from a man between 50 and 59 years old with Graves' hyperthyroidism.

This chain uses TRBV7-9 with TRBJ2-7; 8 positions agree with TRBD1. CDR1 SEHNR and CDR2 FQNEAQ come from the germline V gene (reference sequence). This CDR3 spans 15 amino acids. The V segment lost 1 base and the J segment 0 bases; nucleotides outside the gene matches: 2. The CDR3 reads CASSLVGQVSYEQYF. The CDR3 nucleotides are TGTGCCAGCAGCTTAGTGGGACAGGTCTCCTACGAGCAGTACTTC. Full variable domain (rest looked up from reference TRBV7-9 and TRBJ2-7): DTGVSQNPRHKITKRGQNVTFRCDPISEHNRLYWYRQTLGQGPEFLTYFQNEAQLEKSRLLSDRFSAERPKGSFSTLEIQRTEQGDSAMYLCASSLVGQVSYEQYFGPGTRLTVT.

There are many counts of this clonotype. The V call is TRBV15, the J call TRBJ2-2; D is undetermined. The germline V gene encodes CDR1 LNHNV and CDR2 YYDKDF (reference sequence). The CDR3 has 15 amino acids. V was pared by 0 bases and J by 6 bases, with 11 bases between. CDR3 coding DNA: TGTGCCACCAGCAGAGATGTCGTGGGGTCCGGGGAGCTGTTTTTT. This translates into CATSRDVVGSGELFF.

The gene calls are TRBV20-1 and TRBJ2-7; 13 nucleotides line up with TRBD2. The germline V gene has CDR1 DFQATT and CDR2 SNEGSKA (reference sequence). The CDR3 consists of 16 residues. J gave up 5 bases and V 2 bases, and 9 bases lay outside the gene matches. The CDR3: CSARRTSGSIRHEQYF. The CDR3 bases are TGCAGTGCTAGACGGACTAGCGGGAGTATTAGACACGAGCAGTACTTC.

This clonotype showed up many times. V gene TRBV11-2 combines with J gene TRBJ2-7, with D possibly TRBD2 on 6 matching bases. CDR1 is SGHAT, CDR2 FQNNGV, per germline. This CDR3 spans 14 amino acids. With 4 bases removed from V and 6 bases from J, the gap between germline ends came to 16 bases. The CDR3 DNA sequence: TGTGCCAGCAGCTCACGGGAGCAGGGCGGCGAGCAGTACTTC. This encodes CASSSREQGGEQYF. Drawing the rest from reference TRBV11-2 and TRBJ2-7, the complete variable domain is EAGVAQSPRYKIIEKRQSVAFWCNPISGHATLYWYQQILGQGPKLLIQFQNNGVVDDSQLPKDRFSAERLKGVDSTLKIQPAKLEDSAVYLCASSSREQGGEQYFGPGTRLTVT.

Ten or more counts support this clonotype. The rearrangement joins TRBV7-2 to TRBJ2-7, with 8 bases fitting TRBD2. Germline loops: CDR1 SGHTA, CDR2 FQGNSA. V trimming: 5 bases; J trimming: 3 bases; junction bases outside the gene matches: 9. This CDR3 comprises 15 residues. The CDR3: CASSRGLALDYEQYF. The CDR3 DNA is TGTGCCAGCAGCAGAGGACTAGCACTTGACTACGAGCAGTACTTC.

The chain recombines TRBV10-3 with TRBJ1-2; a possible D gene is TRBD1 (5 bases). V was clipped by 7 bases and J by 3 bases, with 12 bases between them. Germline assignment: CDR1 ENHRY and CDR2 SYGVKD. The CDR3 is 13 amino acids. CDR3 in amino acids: CAITGHEDYGYTF. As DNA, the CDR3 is TGTGCCATCACCGGACACGAGGACTATGGCTACACCTTC.

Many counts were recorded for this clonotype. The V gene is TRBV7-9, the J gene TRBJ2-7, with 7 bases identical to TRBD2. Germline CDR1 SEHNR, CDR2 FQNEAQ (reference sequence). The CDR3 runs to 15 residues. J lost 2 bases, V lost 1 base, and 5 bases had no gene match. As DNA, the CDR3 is TGTGCCAGCAGCTTAGATTTTGCGGGGGCCTACGAGCAGTACTTC. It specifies CASSLDFAGAYEQYF.

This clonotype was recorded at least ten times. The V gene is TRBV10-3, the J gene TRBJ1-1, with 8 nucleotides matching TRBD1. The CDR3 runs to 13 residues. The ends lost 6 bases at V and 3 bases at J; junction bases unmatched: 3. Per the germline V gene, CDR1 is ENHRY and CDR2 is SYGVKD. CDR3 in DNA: TGTGCCATCAGCTCGACAGGGGACACTGAAGCTTTCTTT. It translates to CAISSTGDTEAFF.

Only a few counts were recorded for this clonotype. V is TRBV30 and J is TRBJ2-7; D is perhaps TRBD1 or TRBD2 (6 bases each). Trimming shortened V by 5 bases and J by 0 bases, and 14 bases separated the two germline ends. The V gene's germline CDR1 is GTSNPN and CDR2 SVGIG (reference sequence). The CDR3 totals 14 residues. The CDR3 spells CAWSGGGNSYEQYF. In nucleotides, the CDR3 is TGTGCCTGGTCCGGAGGGGGAAACTCCTACGAGCAGTACTTC.

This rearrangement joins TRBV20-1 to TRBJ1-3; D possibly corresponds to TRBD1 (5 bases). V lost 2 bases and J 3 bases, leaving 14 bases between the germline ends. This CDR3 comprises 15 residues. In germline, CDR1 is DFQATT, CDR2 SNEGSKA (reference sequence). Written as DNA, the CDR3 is TGCAGTGCTAGATCCCCGGGAGGGGTTGGAAACACCATATATTTT. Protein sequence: CSARSPGGVGNTIYF.

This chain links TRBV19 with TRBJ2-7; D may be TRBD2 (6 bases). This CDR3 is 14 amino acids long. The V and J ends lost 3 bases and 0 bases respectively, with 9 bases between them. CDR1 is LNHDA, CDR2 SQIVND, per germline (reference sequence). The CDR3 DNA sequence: TGTGCCAGTAGTATTTCTAGCGCCTCCTACGAGCAGTACTTC. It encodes CASSISSASYEQYF.

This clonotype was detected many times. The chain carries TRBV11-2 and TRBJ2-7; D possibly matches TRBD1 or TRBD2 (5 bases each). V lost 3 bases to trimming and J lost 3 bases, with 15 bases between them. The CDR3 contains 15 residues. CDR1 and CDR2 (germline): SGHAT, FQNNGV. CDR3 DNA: TGTGCCAGCAGCTTGGGGCCCGTTGGGGGCTACGAGCAGTACTTC. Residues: CASSLGPVGGYEQYF.

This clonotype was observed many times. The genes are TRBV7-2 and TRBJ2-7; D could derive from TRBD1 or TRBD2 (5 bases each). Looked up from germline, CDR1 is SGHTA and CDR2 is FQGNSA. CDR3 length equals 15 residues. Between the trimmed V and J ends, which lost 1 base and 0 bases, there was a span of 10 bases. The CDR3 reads CASSLVSGTSYEQYF. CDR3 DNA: TGTGCCAGCAGCTTAGTCTCGGGGACCTCCTACGAGCAGTACTTC.

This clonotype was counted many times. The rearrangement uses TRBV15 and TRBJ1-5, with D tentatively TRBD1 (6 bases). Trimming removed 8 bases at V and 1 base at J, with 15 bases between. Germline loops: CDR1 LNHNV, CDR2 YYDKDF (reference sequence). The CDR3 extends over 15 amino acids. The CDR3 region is CATDLGGRSNQPQHF. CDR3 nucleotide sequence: TGTGCCACCGATTTGGGGGGCAGGAGCAATCAGCCCCAGCATTTT.

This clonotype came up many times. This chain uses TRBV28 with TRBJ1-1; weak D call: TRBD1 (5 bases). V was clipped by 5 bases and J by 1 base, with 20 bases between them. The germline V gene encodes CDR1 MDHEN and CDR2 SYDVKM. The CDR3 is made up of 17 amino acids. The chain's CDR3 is CASSQADILDGNTEAFF. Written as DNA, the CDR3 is TGTGCCAGCAGTCAAGCGGACATCCTAGATGGGAACACTGAAGCTTTCTTT.

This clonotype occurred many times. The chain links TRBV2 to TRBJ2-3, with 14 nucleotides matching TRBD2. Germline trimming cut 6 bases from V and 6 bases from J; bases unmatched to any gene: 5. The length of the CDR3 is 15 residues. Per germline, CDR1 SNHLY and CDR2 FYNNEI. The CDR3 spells CASSLGTSGGDTQYF. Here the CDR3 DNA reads TGTGCCAGCAGCCTAGGGACTAGCGGGGGCGATACGCAGTATTTT.

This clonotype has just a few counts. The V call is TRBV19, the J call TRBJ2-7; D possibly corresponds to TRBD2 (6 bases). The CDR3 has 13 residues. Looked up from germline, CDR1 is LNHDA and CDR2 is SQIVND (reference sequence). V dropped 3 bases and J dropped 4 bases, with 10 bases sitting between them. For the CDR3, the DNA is TGTGCCAGTAGTATGGCCGCGGGATACGAGCAGTACTTC. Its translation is CASSMAAGYEQYF.

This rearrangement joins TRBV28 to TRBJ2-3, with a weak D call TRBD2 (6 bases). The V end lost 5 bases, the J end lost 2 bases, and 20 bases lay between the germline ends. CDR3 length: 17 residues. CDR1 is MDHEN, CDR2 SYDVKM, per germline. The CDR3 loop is CASSAPMWEANTDTQYF. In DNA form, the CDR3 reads TGTGCCAGCAGTGCCCCCATGTGGGAGGCTAACACAGATACGCAGTATTTT.

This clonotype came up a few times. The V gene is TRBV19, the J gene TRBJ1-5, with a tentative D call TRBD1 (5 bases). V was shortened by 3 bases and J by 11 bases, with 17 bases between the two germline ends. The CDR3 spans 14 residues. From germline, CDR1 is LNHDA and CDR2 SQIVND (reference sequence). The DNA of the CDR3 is TGTGCCAGTAGTATCGGGGCGGGCGTTCTGGCCCAGCATTTT. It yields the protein CASSIGAGVLAQHF.

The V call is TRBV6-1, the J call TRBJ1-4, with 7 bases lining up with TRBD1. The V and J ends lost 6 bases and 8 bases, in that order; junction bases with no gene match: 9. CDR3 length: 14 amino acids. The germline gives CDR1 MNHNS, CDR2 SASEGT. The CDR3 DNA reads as TGTGCCAGCAGCCCCGGGACAGCCGGCGAAAAACTGTTTTTT. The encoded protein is CASSPGTAGEKLFF.

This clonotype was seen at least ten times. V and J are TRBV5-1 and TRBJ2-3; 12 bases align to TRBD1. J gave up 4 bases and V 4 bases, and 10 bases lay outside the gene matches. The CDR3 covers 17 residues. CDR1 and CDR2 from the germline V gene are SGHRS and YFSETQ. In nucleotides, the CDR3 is TGCGCCAGCAGCGCCCTGCGGGACAGGGGGCCCCCAGATACGCAGTATTTT. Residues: CASSALRDRGPPDTQYF. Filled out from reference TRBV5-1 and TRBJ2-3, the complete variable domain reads KAGVTQTPRYLIKTRGQQVTLSCSPISGHRSVSWYQQTPGQGLQFLFEYFSETQRNKGNFPGRFSGRQFSNSRSEMNVSTLELGDSALYLCASSALRDRGPPDTQYFGPGTRLTVL.